This TCR beta chain is drawn from a study of blood T cell repertoires in COVID-19 (dated by TCRdb to the early 2020s). In the study overall: Samples from collaborators originated in the United States, Italy and Spain and spanned both the acute and convalescent phases of COVID-19. Where available, HLA class I and class II types were obtained from metadata supplied by the sample provider rather than from assay-based typing. Samples were obtained from the ongoing ImmuneRACE study (first 160 participants) and from 1,254 subjects provided by 6 global collaborators. A freely available public database, intended as a resource for researchers studying the immune response to SARS-CoV-2, is where the repertoires were released. Subjects who had been exposed to COVID-19, were actively infected with it, or had recovered from it provided the deeply sampled blood TCRbeta repertoires that made up the dataset. Nearly every sample came with metadata listing a de-identified subject ID, COVID-19 status, age in years and sex. The prospective study material was composed of cDNA or gDNA derived from T cells, B-cell-depleted T cells, or PBMCs. Overall study outcomes, separate from this receptor: The quantity of clinical and demographic metadata differed by source and by participant and was supplied without curation.

This clone was recorded only once. Its antigen has not been determined. The input lacks base qualities; no much larger clone sits a single base away. In the prospective study, participants were about 18 to 95 years old, resided in about two dozen geographic areas of the United States, and were enrolled through a virtual design. To assign participants to cohorts, the prospective study relied on clinical history that participants themselves reported in a screening survey and a study questionnaire. Exposed participants had been in contact with someone with a PCR-confirmed or clinician-diagnosed COVID-19 case within 2 weeks of study entry. Mobile phlebotomists in the prospective study collected whole blood, serum and a nasopharyngeal or oropharyngeal swab from every participant. Over an approximately 2-month period, participants in the prospective study had the option of providing additional blood draws and questionnaires. Before DNA extraction, blood samples from the prospective study were shipped at room temperature or frozen.

TCRbeta CDR3 regions were amplified from genomic DNA by means of the immunoSEQ Assay, a bias-controlled multiplex PCR. The authors processed their data as follows. Nucleated cell counts per sample were estimated from amplification of reference gene primers within the assay. To quantify the absolute abundance of each unique TCRbeta CDR3 rearrangement, sequence reads were collapsed and filtered. For each sample, productive Simpson clonality was calculated as the square root of Simpson's diversity index across productive rearrangements. In its TCRdb copy, this immuneACCESS table keeps in-frame sequences only and misses some clones. Where compared with another copy, unresolved V genes explain less than half of these, and the others have no known cause. V and J calls plus clone size are reproduced from that table; the DNA served to infer D and trimming. The sample table records nearly 300,000 clones; roughly 90% of these occur just once. The ten largest clones represent 2.9% of the sample.

The cysteine opens and the phenylalanine closes a CDR3 of 14 amino acids. Only CDR3 DNA is held: 42 bases, read in frame from base 1. Cut back by 3 bases and 3 bases, the V and J ends lie 9 bases apart. Sequences SGHAT (CDR1) and FQDESV (CDR2) are obtained from the germline V gene (reference sequence). The clonotype originates from a woman between 45 and 60 years old who had been exposed to COVID-19. Material: PBMCs or T cells enriched from blood (not recorded which). This chain is built from TRBV11-1 and TRBJ2-1, with the D gene not confidently named. The CDR3 in this case is CASSFPGLYNEQFF. The nucleotide sequence is given as TGTGCCAGCAGCTTTCCGGGTCTCTACAATGAGCAGTTCTTC.